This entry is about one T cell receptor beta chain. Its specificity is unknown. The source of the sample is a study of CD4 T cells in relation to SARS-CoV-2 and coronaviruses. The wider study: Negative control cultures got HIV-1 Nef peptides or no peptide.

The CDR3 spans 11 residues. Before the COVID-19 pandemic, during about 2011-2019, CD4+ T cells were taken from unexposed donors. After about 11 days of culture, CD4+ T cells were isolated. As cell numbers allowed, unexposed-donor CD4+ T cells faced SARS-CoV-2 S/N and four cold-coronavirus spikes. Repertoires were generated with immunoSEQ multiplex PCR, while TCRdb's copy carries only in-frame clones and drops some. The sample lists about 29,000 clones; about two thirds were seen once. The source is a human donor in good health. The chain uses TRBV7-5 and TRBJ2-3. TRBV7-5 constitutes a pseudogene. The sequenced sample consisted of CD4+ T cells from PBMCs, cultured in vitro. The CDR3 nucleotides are TGTGCCAGAAGCTTGGGTTTGGCGCAGTATTTT. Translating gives CARSLGLAQYF.